This TCR beta chain derives from a study of T cell responses to AZD1222 COVID-19 vaccine. Overall study context: Pooling of second doses given at about 4 or about 12 weeks was done.

About this clone: The antigen remains unidentified.

The table came from immunoSEQ multiplex PCR; TCRdb's copy has only in-frame clones and leaves some out. Here the sample spans around 140,000 clones, over 85% being singletons. The study, taken as a whole, reports: The study found vaccine-associated CD4 TCRs spanning spike, dominant at 160-218 and 743-854. The study found Spike-specific TCR breadth and depth rose after two AZD1222 doses. The study reported that nearly half of spike-specific TCRs target unmutated variant regions.

Germline V gives CDR1 MNHEY, CDR2 SVGEGT. The germline V and J ends were trimmed by 4 bases and 5 bases, with 14 bases remaining between them. The CDR3 consists of 14 residues. This chain connects TRBV6-2 or TRBV6-3 to TRBJ2-5; perhaps TRBD2 as D (5 bases). This clonotype was obtained from an adult in good health. This material consisted of peripheral blood, taken on day 0 of AZD1222 vaccination. The CDR3 spells CASSSGLSYETQYF. CDR3 nucleotides: TGTGCCAGCAGTTCTGGACTGAGCTATGAGACCCAGTACTTC.